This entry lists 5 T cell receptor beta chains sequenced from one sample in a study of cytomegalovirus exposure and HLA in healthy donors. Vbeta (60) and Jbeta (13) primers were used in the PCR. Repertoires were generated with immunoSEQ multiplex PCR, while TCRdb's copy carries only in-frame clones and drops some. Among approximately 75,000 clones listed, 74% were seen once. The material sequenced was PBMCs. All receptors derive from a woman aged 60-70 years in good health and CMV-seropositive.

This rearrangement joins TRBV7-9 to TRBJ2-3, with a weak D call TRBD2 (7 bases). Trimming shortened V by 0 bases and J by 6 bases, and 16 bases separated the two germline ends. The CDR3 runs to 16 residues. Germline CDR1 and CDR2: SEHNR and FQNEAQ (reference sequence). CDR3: CASSLAGGLASDTQYF. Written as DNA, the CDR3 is TGTGCCAGCAGCTTAGCGGGGGGGCTAGCGAGTGATACGCAGTATTTT.

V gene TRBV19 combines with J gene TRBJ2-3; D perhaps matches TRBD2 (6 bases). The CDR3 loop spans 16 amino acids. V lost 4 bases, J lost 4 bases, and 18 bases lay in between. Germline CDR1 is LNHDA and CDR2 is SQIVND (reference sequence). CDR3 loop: CASSNPSAGSADTQYF. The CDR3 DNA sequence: TGTGCCAGTAGTAACCCCTCGGCGGGATCGGCAGATACGCAGTATTTT.

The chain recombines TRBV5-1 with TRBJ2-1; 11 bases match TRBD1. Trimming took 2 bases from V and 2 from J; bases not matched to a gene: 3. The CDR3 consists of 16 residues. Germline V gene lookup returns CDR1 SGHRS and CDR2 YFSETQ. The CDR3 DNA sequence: TGCGCCAGCAGCTTCGGGACAGGGGGGCCCTACAATGAGCAGTTCTTC. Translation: CASSFGTGGPYNEQFF.

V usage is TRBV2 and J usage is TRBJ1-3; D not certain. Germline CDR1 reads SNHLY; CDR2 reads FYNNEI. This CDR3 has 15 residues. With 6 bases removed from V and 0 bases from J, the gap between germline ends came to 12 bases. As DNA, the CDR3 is TGTGCCAGCAGGATTGACAAAAGCTCTGGAAACACCATATATTTT. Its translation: CASRIDKSSGNTIYF.

CDR3 residues: CASSPSGFEQFF. The CDR3 DNA follows: TGTGCCAGCAGCCCGAGCGGGTTTGAGCAGTTCTTC. This chain joins TRBV7-9 and TRBJ2-1; tentative D call: TRBD2 (6 bases). V was clipped by 5 bases and J by 9 bases, with 11 bases between them. CDR3 size: 12 residues. Per germline, CDR1 SEHNR and CDR2 FQNEAQ (reference sequence).